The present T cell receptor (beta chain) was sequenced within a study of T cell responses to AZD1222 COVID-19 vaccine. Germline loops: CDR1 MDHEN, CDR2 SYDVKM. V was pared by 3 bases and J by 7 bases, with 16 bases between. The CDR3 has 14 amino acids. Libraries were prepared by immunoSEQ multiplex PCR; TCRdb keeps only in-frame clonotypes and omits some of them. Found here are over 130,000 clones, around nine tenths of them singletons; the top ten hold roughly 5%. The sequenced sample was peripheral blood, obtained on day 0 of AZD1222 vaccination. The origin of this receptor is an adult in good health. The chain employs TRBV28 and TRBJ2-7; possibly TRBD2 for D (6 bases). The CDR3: CASSFPGPGGEQYF. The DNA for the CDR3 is TGTGCCAGCAGTTTCCCGGGGCCCGGAGGGGAGCAGTACTTC.